These T cell receptor beta chains were read from a single sample in a study of blood T cell repertoires in COVID-19. Using immunoSEQ multiplex PCR, the repertoire was profiled, and TCRdb retains in-frame clones only, with some absent. The data show some 300,000 clones, more than 85% seen once. The sequenced sample was peripheral blood. These receptors were collected from a man between 65 and 85 years old with acute or convalescent COVID-19. CDR3s include the opening cysteine and the closing phenylalanine or tryptophan. A D gene is named only where the DNA matches it firmly. Not every row has a clone size; where given, it reads once, few, many or a size class.

j_call | d_call | clone_size | v_call | cdr3_aa | cdr3_nt
TRBJ1-5 | TRBD1 | once | TRBV4-3 | CASSQDWGQQPNQPQHF | TGCGCCAGCAGCCAAGATTGGGGACAGCAGCCGAATCAGCCCCAGCATTTT
TRBJ1-5 | TRBD1 | . | TRBV24-1 | CATKGQGGIVVNQPQHF | TGTGCCACGAAAGGACAGGGGGGTATAGTGGTCAATCAGCCCCAGCATTTT
TRBJ2-1 | TRBD2 | . | TRBV5-1 | CASSGTSGAVPEQFF | TGCGCCAGCAGCGGTACTAGCGGGGCGGTTCCTGAGCAGTTCTTC
TRBJ2-1 | TRBD2 | . | TRBV19 | CASSPNPGLVKFF | TGTGCCAGTAGTCCGAACCCCGGACTAGTAAAGTTCTTC
TRBJ2-7 | TRBD1 | . | TRBV11-2 | CASRSRQGGPYEQYF | TGTGCCAGCAGGTCTCGACAGGGCGGGCCCTACGAGCAGTACTTC
TRBJ1-4 | . | . | TRBV15 | CATSRDRGSEKLFF | TGTGCCACCAGCAGAGATCGAGGGTCTGAAAAACTGTTTTTT
TRBJ2-5 | TRBD1 | . | TRBV23-1 | CASLTGQGPLLASRQETQYF | TGCGCCAGCCTAACTGGACAGGGACCCCTTCTAGCGAGCCGACAAGAGACCCAGTACTTC
TRBJ1-6 | TRBD1 | . | TRBV7-2 | CASSLATGQGSPLHF | TGTGCCAGCAGCTTAGCGACTGGACAGGGGTCACCCCTCCACTTT
TRBJ2-7 | . | . | TRBV18 | CASSPTTGRDYEQYF | TGTGCCAGCTCACCCACCACCGGGCGGGACTACGAGCAGTACTTC
TRBJ2-7 | . | . | TRBV29-1 | CSITTGYEQYF | TGCAGCATAACCACAGGTTACGAGCAGTACTTC
TRBJ2-2 | TRBD2 | . | TRBV9 | CASSVGPGGAGELFF | TGTGCCAGCAGCGTAGGACCGGGGGGGGCCGGGGAGCTGTTTTTT
TRBJ2-3 | TRBD2 | . | TRBV28 | CASSLWTSGGATDTQYF | TGTGCCAGCAGTTTATGGACTAGCGGGGGGGCGACAGATACGCAGTATTTT
TRBJ1-1 | . | . | TRBV11-2 | CASSLAGQLNTEAFF | TGTGCCAGCAGCTTAGCCGGACAGCTGAACACTGAAGCTTTCTTT
TRBJ1-3 | . | . | TRBV25-1 | CASRDPGVLGGTIYF | TGTGCCAGCAGGGACCCCGGCGTACTCGGGGGCACCATATATTTT
TRBJ2-3 | . | . | TRBV7-2 | CASSLDYSTDTQYF | TGTGCCAGCAGCTTAGACTATTCCACAGATACGCAGTATTTT
TRBJ2-5 | . | . | TRBV4-2 | CASSRQEQETQYF | TGTGCCAGCAGCCGACAGGAACAAGAGACCCAGTACTTC
TRBJ1-2 | . | once | TRBV2 | CASSEFGAFYGYTF | TGTGCCAGCAGTGAGTTTGGGGCATTCTATGGCTACACCTTC
TRBJ2-7 | . | . | TRBV21-1 | CASSKAWGDRGTPPRDEQYF | TGTGCCAGCAGCAAAGCCTGGGGGGACAGGGGAACCCCCCCTCGCGACGAGCAGTACTTC
TRBJ1-6 | TRBD1 | . | TRBV19 | CASSETWTGARLALHF | TGTGCCAGTAGTGAAACCTGGACAGGTGCACGTCTAGCCCTCCACTTT
TRBJ2-7 | . | . | TRBV5-4 | CASSKDSHSYEQYF | TGTGCCAGCAGCAAAGACAGCCATTCCTACGAGCAGTACTTC
TRBJ2-5 | TRBD1 | . | TRBV5-1 | CASSSGTGQETQYF | TGCGCCAGCAGCTCCGGGACAGGTCAAGAGACCCAGTACTTC
TRBJ2-2 | TRBD2 | . | TRBV5-1 | CASSSDQPGLWAGGTGELFF | TGCGCCAGCAGCTCCGACCAGCCGGGACTATGGGCTGGAGGCACCGGGGAGCTGTTTTTT
TRBJ2-1 | TRBD2 | . | TRBV28 | CASPPAGGSNEQFF | TGTGCCAGCCCCCCCGCGGGAGGGAGCAATGAGCAGTTCTTC
TRBJ2-7 | TRBD1 | many | TRBV11-2 | CASSRETGQRYEQYF | TGTGCCAGCAGCCGAGAGACAGGGCAGCGCTACGAGCAGTACTTC
TRBJ1-4 | TRBD1 | . | TRBV7-2 | CASSSSRQGWREKLFF | TGTGCCAGCAGCTCATCACGACAGGGGTGGCGGGAAAAACTGTTTTTT
TRBJ1-2 | TRBD1 | . | TRBV3-1/TRBV3-2 | CASSPRQGAGGYTF | TGTGCCAGCAGCCCCCGACAGGGGGCAGGGGGCTACACCTTC
TRBJ2-7 | . | . | TRBV28 | CASSLLRGPTFYGYF | TGTGCCAGCAGTTTACTTCGCGGGCCGACCTTTTATGGGTACTTC
TRBJ2-7 | TRBD1 | . | TRBV27 | CASSRRTGGPFQYF | TGTGCCAGCAGTCGACGGACAGGGGGACCCTTTCAGTACTTC
TRBJ1-2 | . | . | TRBV18 | CASSERHLVNYGYTF | TGTGCCAGCTCAGAAAGACACCTCGTTAACTATGGCTACACCTTC
TRBJ1-1 | TRBD1 | . | TRBV11-1 | CASSLERGPTEAFF | TGTGCCAGCAGCTTAGAAAGGGGGCCCACTGAAGCTTTCTTT
TRBJ2-5 | TRBD2 | . | TRBV5-1 | CASTPLAGGLQETQYF | TGCGCCAGCACCCCACTAGCGGGGGGGCTCCAAGAGACCCAGTACTTC
TRBJ2-5 | TRBD1 | . | TRBV4-1 | CASSQVKGTGFSQYF | TGCGCCAGCAGCCAAGTCAAGGGGACAGGGTTTTCCCAGTACTTC
TRBJ1-1 | . | . | TRBV6-5 | CASSSDWTEAFF | TGTGCCAGCAGCTCGGACTGGACTGAAGCTTTCTTT
TRBJ2-1 | . | . | TRBV6-1 | CASSELLVRYNEQFF | TGTGCCAGCAGTGAATTGTTAGTGCGGTACAATGAGCAGTTCTTC
TRBJ2-1 | TRBD1 | . | TRBV5-1 | CASSLETGQGSFF | TGCGCCAGCAGCTTGGAAACGGGACAGGGGTCGTTCTTC
TRBJ2-7 | . | . | TRBV12-3/TRBV12-4 | CASSIATGEQYF | TGTGCCAGCAGTATCGCCACGGGAGAGCAGTACTTC
TRBJ2-1 | TRBD2 | . | TRBV9 | CASSVGDSGGYNEQFF | TGTGCCAGCAGCGTAGGGGATTCGGGGGGATACAATGAGCAGTTCTTC
TRBJ1-2 | . | . | TRBV28 | CASSLGGVSGYTF | TGTGCCAGCAGTTTAGGAGGGGTGAGTGGCTACACCTTC
TRBJ2-3 | . | . | TRBV4-1 | CASSPPAGGPGTDTQYF | TGCGCCAGCAGCCCCCCCGCCGGGGGGCCCGGCACAGATACGCAGTATTTT
TRBJ2-7 | . | . | TRBV5-4 | CASSLAGFKSEQYF | TGTGCCAGCAGCTTGGCGGGATTCAAGAGCGAGCAGTACTTC
TRBJ1-1 | . | . | TRBV29-1 | CSVVAARGNTEAFF | TGCAGCGTTGTGGCCGCCAGGGGAAACACTGAAGCTTTCTTT
TRBJ1-4 | TRBD1 | . | TRBV28 | CASSSGTGLNEKLFF | TGTGCCAGCAGTTCCGGGACAGGACTTAATGAAAAACTGTTTTTT
TRBJ2-2 | TRBD2 | . | TRBV24-1 | CATSGQSPGLAGTGELFF | TGTGCCACCAGTGGACAGTCCCCGGGACTAGCGGGGACCGGGGAGCTGTTTTTT
TRBJ2-2 | TRBD2 | . | TRBV5-1 | CASSLWTSDTGELFF | TGCGCCAGCAGCTTGTGGACTAGCGATACCGGGGAGCTGTTTTTT
TRBJ2-5 | . | . | TRBV6-2/TRBV6-3 | CASSYSGSQETQYF | TGTGCCAGCAGCTACTCCGGGTCTCAAGAGACCCAGTACTTC
TRBJ1-6 | . | . | TRBV6-5 | CASSRVGNGNSPLHF | TGTGCCAGCAGCCGCGTCGGGAATGGAAATTCACCCCTCCACTTT
TRBJ1-1 | TRBD1 | . | TRBV6-2/TRBV6-3 | CASSYPTGRKAFF | TGTGCCAGCAGTTACCCGACAGGGAGAAAAGCTTTCTTT
TRBJ1-6 | . | once | TRBV28 | CASSFPQQVNSPLHF | TGTGCCAGCAGTTTCCCCCAACAGGTTAATTCACCCCTCCACTTT
TRBJ1-2 | TRBD1 | . | TRBV25-1 | CASSDSGTGRGYTF | TGTGCCAGCAGTGACTCCGGGACAGGGAGAGGCTACACCTTC
TRBJ2-6 | . | . | TRBV28 | CASTRPGYSGANVLTF | TGTGCCAGCACCCGCCCCGGGTACTCTGGGGCCAACGTCCTGACTTTC
TRBJ2-1 | TRBD2 | . | TRBV28 | CASRAGGYNEQFF | TGTGCCAGTAGAGCGGGAGGCTACAATGAGCAGTTCTTC
TRBJ2-5 | TRBD1 | . | TRBV7-8 | CASSLAVGQALGTQYF | TGTGCCAGCAGCTTAGCGGTCGGACAGGCCCTTGGGACCCAGTACTTC
TRBJ2-5 | . | . | TRBV14 | CASSQLQVETQYF | TGTGCCAGCAGCCAGTTACAGGTGGAGACCCAGTACTTC
TRBJ2-4 | . | . | TRBV5-1 | CASSLVGGAGKNIQYF | TGCGCCAGCAGCTTGGTAGGGGGGGCTGGCAAAAACATTCAGTACTTC
TRBJ2-1 | . | . | TRBV18 | CASSPPSGDRNEQFF | TGTGCCAGCTCACCCCCTAGCGGGGACAGGAATGAGCAGTTCTTC